This entry features one T cell receptor (beta chain) sequence. Antigen: not known. Presence of unique molecular identifiers characterized the TCR beta cDNA libraries. Each CDR3 protein is one row after TCRdb ran MiXCR on the PCR reads. This sample yields fewer than 700,000 distinct CDR3 sequences, of which around 40% are seen a single time; approximately 1.7% belongs to the top ten. This specimen belongs to a study of post-analysis software for immune sequencing data. Overall study findings and caveats: About 5 TRBV segments occurring more often in patients than controls included TRBV5-6, TRBV5-1 and TRBV20-1.

Germline CDR1 WNHNN, CDR2 SYGVQD (reference sequence). J gave up 6 bases and V 5 bases, and 7 bases lay outside the gene matches. The CDR3 sequence is 14 residues long. The sequenced sample consisted of blood. The rearrangement uses TRBV10-1 and TRBJ2-3; 8 nucleotides line up with TRBD2. The clonotype comes from a girl aged 10-17 years with multiple sclerosis. The CDR3 here is CASSWPGGPDTQYF. CDR3 bases: TGCGCCAGCAGTTGGCCGGGAGGGCCGGATACGCAGTATTTT.